This T cell receptor beta chain is drawn from a study of blood T cell repertoires in COVID-19. The repertoire was sequenced with immunoSEQ multiplex PCR; TCRdb's copy has only in-frame clones and lacks some. This sample has 95,000 to 150,000 clones; roughly four fifths occur once, and the top ten carry roughly 12%. CDR1 is LNHDA and CDR2 is SQIVND in the germline V gene (reference sequence). The CDR3 is 15 amino acids. With 10 bases removed from V and 0 bases from J, the gap between germline ends came to 15 bases. The chain is built from TRBV19 and TRBJ1-4; a weak D match, TRBD1 (6 bases). This clonotype was sampled from a human donor in a cohort sampled during active COVID-19. Material for sequencing was peripheral blood. CDR3 loop: CATATGDATNEKLFF. CDR3 bases: TGTGCCACCGCGACAGGAGATGCAACTAATGAAAAACTGTTTTTT.